This entry is about one T cell receptor (beta chain). TCRdb keeps only in-frame clones here, not all; method: immunoSEQ multiplex PCR. Of roughly 7,500 clones listed, 70% to 75% are singletons. Germline CDR1 MDHEN, CDR2 SYDVKM. Trimming left V 9 bases short and J 4 bases short, with 12 bases between. The CDR3 runs to 13 residues. The sample belongs to a study of blood T cell repertoires in COVID-19. Study-wide context: Both acute and convalescent COVID-19 samples were obtained from the United States, Italy and Spain.

This TCR came from a human donor in a cohort sampled during active COVID-19. Sequenced material: peripheral blood. This chain links TRBV28 with TRBJ2-2; D remains unclear. DNA of the CDR3: TGTGCCAGTACAGACGTGGGCACCGGGGAGCTGTTTTTT. Its translation: CASTDVGTGELFF. Together with reference TRBV28 and TRBJ2-2, the CDR3 gives the full variable domain: DVKVTQSSRYLVKRTGEKVFLECVQDMDHENMFWYRQDPGLGLRLIYFSYDVKMKEKGDIPEGYSVSREKKERFSLILESASTNQTSMYLCASTDVGTGELFFGEGSRLTVL.